Here is one T cell receptor beta chain with its context. Its target is not known. This sample is drawn from a study of PD-1 blockade in mismatch repair-deficient tumors. Study-level results: Tumor-resident clones, often absent from pretreatment blood, expanded after pembrolizumab and then contracted.

Three pembrolizumab responders had their TCRs sequenced. This table comes from immunoSEQ multiplex PCR, and its TCRdb copy is limited to in-frame clones, with some not included. The table shows 45,000 to 60,000 clones, with roughly 80% occurring only once. Sequenced material: peripheral blood, taken 4 weeks after starting pembrolizumab. This TCR derives from an adult with mismatch repair-deficient cancer.

The chain's CDR3 is CASSEPSGGAQFF. The DNA of the CDR3 is TGTGCCAGCAGCGAACCGTCGGGGGGCGCGCAGTTCTTC. The V call is TRBV7-3, the J call TRBJ2-1, with a tentative D call TRBD2 (7 bases). Looked up from germline, CDR1 is SGHTA and CDR2 is FQGTGA. The V end was cut by 5 bases, the J end by 12 bases, with 17 bases between. This CDR3 spans 13 amino acids.